This TCR beta chain is drawn from a study of OX40 agonist ivuxolimab in advanced cancers. Study results and limitations: CD4+ and CD8+ blood T cells expanded clonally by week 6 at 0.1 to 3.0 mg/kg. CD8+ T cells averaged more expanded clones than CD4+. There were also nonresponders showing low normalized T-cell clonal expansion.

Concerning this clone itself: Its specificity is not known.

The repertoire was sequenced with immunoSEQ multiplex PCR; TCRdb's copy has only in-frame clones and lacks some. This sample has fewer than 65,000 clones, with roughly nine tenths found just once. The V and J ends lost 0 bases and 4 bases, in that order; junction bases with no gene match: 8. Looked up from germline, CDR1 is MGHRA and CDR2 is YSYEKL. The length of the CDR3 is 17 residues. The sample in question was CD4+ or CD8+ T cells sorted from blood, obtained in a trial of the OX40 agonist ivuxolimab. This sequence originates from an adult with an advanced solid tumor such as melanoma, head and neck, liver or kidney cancer. The chain combines TRBV4-1 with TRBJ2-3; 9 bases match TRBD2. CDR3 DNA: TGCGCCAGCAGCCAAGATGAGGCTAGCGGGGATGCAGATACGCAGTATTTT. This translates into CASSQDEASGDADTQYF.